The 20 T cell receptor beta chains reported below all come from one sample, sequenced in a study of T cell responses to AZD1222 COVID-19 vaccine. The repertoire was sequenced with immunoSEQ multiplex PCR; TCRdb's copy has only in-frame clones and lacks some. The table includes around 120,000 clones, about 92% detected once. The starting material was peripheral blood, obtained on day 0 of AZD1222 vaccination. The receptors were gathered from an adult in good health.

The chain uses TRBV28 and TRBJ2-5; the D gene is possibly TRBD1 (5 bases). CDR3 length: 14 residues. The V end lost 5 bases, the J end lost 1 base, and 11 bases lay between the germline ends. Germline-derived CDR1 and CDR2 are MDHEN and SYDVKM. As DNA, the CDR3 is TGTGCCAGCAGTCAAAGGGGATTCCAAGAGACCCAGTACTTC. Amino acids: CASSQRGFQETQYF. The whole variable domain, filled in from reference TRBV28 and TRBJ2-5, reads DVKVTQSSRYLVKRTGEKVFLECVQDMDHENMFWYRQDPGLGLRLIYFSYDVKMKEKGDIPEGYSVSREKKERFSLILESASTNQTSMYLCASSQRGFQETQYFGPGTRLLVL.

V gene TRBV5-1 combines with J gene TRBJ2-7; TRBD2 agrees at 7 bases. Per germline, CDR1 SGHRS and CDR2 YFSETQ. This CDR3 is built from 16 residues. J gave up 2 bases and V 4 bases, and 12 bases lay outside the gene matches. DNA for the CDR3: TGCGCCAGCAGCACCCCCCCCGGGGGGTCTCCCTACGAGCAGTACTTC. It translates to CASSTPPGGSPYEQYF.

This clone was found once. CDR3 nucleotide sequence: TGTGCCAGCAGCGCACGGAACTATGGCTACACCTTC. Translated: CASSARNYGYTF. The chain joins TRBV14 to TRBJ1-2; D not certain. The CDR3 has 12 amino acids. V was pared by 5 bases and J by 2 bases, with 6 bases between. Germline V gives CDR1 SGHDN, CDR2 FVKESK.

The rearrangement uses TRBV4-1 and TRBJ1-2; TRBD1 is a possible D gene (5 bases). Looked up from germline, CDR1 is MGHRA and CDR2 is YSYEKL. The CDR3 contains 13 residues. Trimming took off 0 bases at V and 6 bases at J, with 8 bases between the two ends. The DNA for the CDR3 is TGCGCCAGCAGCCAAGAGGCAGGGCATGGCTACACCTTC. Translated: CASSQEAGHGYTF.

The chain carries TRBV5-5 and TRBJ2-7; D is possibly TRBD2 (5 bases). Germline V lookup: CDR1 SGHKS, CDR2 YYEKEE (reference sequence). The V gene lost 4 bases and the J gene lost 7 bases, with 21 bases spanning the gap. The CDR3 spans 15 residues. CDR3 region: CASSPWGDPLKEQYF. CDR3 nucleotides: TGTGCCAGCAGCCCGTGGGGAGACCCCCTCAAGGAGCAGTACTTC.

This clone was seen only once. The chain carries TRBV18 and TRBJ2-3; D is perhaps TRBD1 (6 bases). CDR1 is KGHSH and CDR2 is LQKENI in the germline V gene. The CDR3 has 16 amino acids. V was pared by 6 bases and J by 6 bases, with 22 bases between. The CDR3 spells CASSRPLSPTGDTQYF. DNA for the CDR3: TGTGCCAGCTCGCGTCCCCTGAGTCCAACAGGGGATACGCAGTATTTT.

This rearrangement joins TRBV12-3 or TRBV12-4 to TRBJ2-1; D perhaps matches TRBD1 (6 bases). The ends were cut back, 6 bases at V and 6 bases at J, with 12 bases in the middle. The CDR3 consists of 13 residues. CDR3 sequence: CASSKDSLNEQFF. CDR3 DNA: TGTGCCAGCAGCAAGGACAGTCTCAATGAGCAGTTCTTC.

The chain is built from TRBV28 and TRBJ1-5; D call uncertain. CDR1 and CDR2 (germline): MDHEN, SYDVKM. The germline V and J ends were trimmed by 4 bases and 2 bases, with 15 bases remaining between them. CDR3 length equals 16 residues. This CDR3 reads CASSSSAVGGNQPQHF. The CDR3 DNA reads as TGTGCCAGCAGTTCCTCCGCCGTGGGAGGCAATCAGCCCCAGCATTTT.

The gene calls are TRBV9 and TRBJ2-1, with 10 positions matching TRBD2. With V trimmed by 0 bases and J by 3 bases, 0 bases remained unmatched. Germline CDR1 reads SGDLS; CDR2 reads YYNGEE. This CDR3 spans 15 amino acids. The chain's CDR3 is CASSVGTSGYNEQFF. The CDR3 region has the DNA TGTGCCAGCAGCGTAGGGACTAGCGGCTACAATGAGCAGTTCTTC.

In nucleotides, the CDR3 is TGTGCCAGCAGCCCGAATTGGGGCGAGCAGTACTTC. It is translated as CASSPNWGEQYF. The chain carries TRBV14 and TRBJ2-7; D is unresolved. The CDR3 is 12 amino acids. Germline V lookup: CDR1 SGHDN, CDR2 FVKESK. Trimming took 4 bases from V and 6 from J, leaving 10 bases between them.

The rearrangement links TRBV4-3 to TRBJ2-7; possible D gene TRBD1, 6 bases. Germline V gene lookup returns CDR1 LGHNA and CDR2 YSLEER. The CDR3 sequence is 16 residues long. V was trimmed by 0 bases and J by 3 bases, leaving 15 bases between them. CDR3: CASSQDIGDTGYEQYF. The CDR3 nucleotides are TGCGCCAGCAGCCAAGATATTGGGGACACAGGCTACGAGCAGTACTTC.

The V call is TRBV28, the J call TRBJ1-6, with TRBD1 matching over 7 bases. V lost 6 bases to trimming and J lost 7 bases; unmatched junction nucleotides: 12. Germline loops: CDR1 MDHEN, CDR2 SYDVKM. CDR3 length equals 16 residues. CDR3 nucleotide sequence: TGTGCCAGCAGCCTTTATTCGGGACAGCGAAATTCACCCCTCCACTTT. Amino acid sequence: CASSLYSGQRNSPLHF.

CDR3 sequence reads: CASSLWGRVSTDTQYF. CDR3 in DNA: TGTGCCAGCAGCTTATGGGGCAGGGTTAGCACAGATACGCAGTATTTT. The chain employs TRBV7-9 and TRBJ2-3, with a tentative D call TRBD1 (5 bases). Trimming shortened V by 2 bases and J by 0 bases, and 12 bases separated the two germline ends. In germline, CDR1 is SEHNR, CDR2 FQNEAQ (reference sequence). The CDR3 spans 16 residues.

This rearrangement joins TRBV10-3 to TRBJ2-3, with TRBD1 matching over 9 bases. Germline V gives CDR1 ENHRY, CDR2 SYGVKD. The CDR3 length is 12 residues. V lost 10 bases, J lost 5 bases, and 4 bases stayed unmatched. The CDR3 reads CATRDRVDTQYF. The CDR3 nucleotides are TGTGCCACCCGGGACAGGGTAGATACGCAGTATTTT.

The chain carries TRBV18 and TRBJ1-1; D is unresolved. The CDR3 spans 13 residues. V was pared by 2 bases and J by 0 bases, with 4 bases between. CDR1 is KGHSH and CDR2 is LQKENI in the germline V gene. CDR3 nucleotides: TGTGCCAGCTCACCAGGGGTGAACACTGAAGCTTTCTTT. Translation: CASSPGVNTEAFF.

The rearrangement uses TRBV18 and TRBJ2-7; no clear D gene. The CDR3 is 15 amino acids. Trimming removed 3 bases from V and 6 bases from J, with 18 bases in between. Germline V gives CDR1 KGHSH, CDR2 LQKENI. Here the CDR3 reads CASSPTGLVPSEQYF. For the CDR3, the DNA is TGTGCCAGCTCACCCACGGGCCTGGTGCCTAGCGAGCAGTACTTC.

This clone was counted only a few times. V gene TRBV27 combines with J gene TRBJ1-3, with a weak D call TRBD1 (5 bases). Germline CDR1 is MNHEY and CDR2 is SMNVEV (reference sequence). The CDR3 extends over 16 amino acids. Trimming removed 5 bases from V and 0 bases from J, with 14 bases in between. The CDR3 is CASSEGSPDSGNTIYF. The CDR3 DNA reads as TGTGCCAGCAGTGAGGGGAGCCCGGACTCTGGAAACACCATATATTTT.

The chain combines TRBV30 with TRBJ1-1, with D perhaps TRBD1 (5 bases). CDR1 is GTSNPN and CDR2 is SVGIG in the germline V gene (reference sequence). Trimming cost V 3 bases and J 0 bases, with 8 bases left between them. This CDR3 is built from 13 residues. This CDR3 reads CAWRKGMNTEAFF. In DNA, the CDR3 is TGTGCCTGGAGAAAGGGGATGAACACTGAAGCTTTCTTT.

The V gene is TRBV4-3, the J gene TRBJ1-4; a weak D match, TRBD1 (5 bases). This CDR3 contains 14 residues. The germline CDR1 and CDR2 sequences are LGHNA and YSLEER. The V end lost 1 base, the J end lost 4 bases, and 7 bases lay between the germline ends. The CDR3 reads CASSQGGFNEKLFF. CDR3 sequence (DNA): TGCGCCAGCAGCCAAGGGGGCTTTAATGAAAAACTGTTTTTT.

The rearrangement joins TRBV24-1 to TRBJ2-5, with TRBD1 identical over 7 bases. Germline V gene sequence: CDR1 KGHDR, CDR2 SFDVKD. Losses at the gene ends were 3 bases for V and 4 bases for J; bases not matched to a gene: 7. The CDR3 consists of 15 residues. The CDR3: CATSDPGGSGETQYF. The CDR3 coding sequence is TGTGCCACCAGTGATCCAGGGGGATCAGGAGAGACCCAGTACTTC.